This is a list of T cell receptor beta chains from one sample in a study of control samples from healthy donors and cancer patients. The table came from immunoSEQ multiplex PCR; TCRdb's copy has only in-frame clones and leaves some out. The data hold 80,000 to 100,000 clones, with around nine tenths observed a single time. Source material: blood. Receptors originate from a human donor in good health. The donor label of this sample is uncertain. The conserved cysteine and the conserved F or W are not part of the CDR3 here. D genes are given only for firm matches.

TRBV5-1 | - | ASAPRDGITDTQY
TRBV2 | TRBD1 | ASSPGQQYNEQF
TRBV28 | - | ASSLLQQDNYGYT
TRBV6-6 | - | ASSYGIYNEQF
TRBV7-2 | TRBD1 | ASSLVPPGQGETQY
TRBV5-5 | - | ASSRGQIQETQY
TRBV5-1 | - | ASSLSVQSRDGYT
TRBV21-1 | - | ASDNPGRVNTEAF
TRBV6-1 | TRBD1 | ASSEAGTGSYEQY
TRBV19 | - | ASTLRGGAYNEQF
TRBV11-3 | - | ASSLRGWGTLNTGELF
TRBV4-2 | TRBD2 | ASSQGLAGAGRESLTQY
TRBV15 | - | ATSRGSGEEAF
TRBV30 | TRBD1 | AWGKTGEYGYT
TRBV5-8 | - | ASSLELQETQY
TRBV6-6 | - | ASSYGDTEAF
TRBV2 | - | ASSDYGRASYEQY
TRBV4-1 | TRBD2 | ASSQGLAGGLDEQF
TRBV12-5 | - | ASGPRTPDTGGNTIY
TRBV5-1 | TRBD1 | ASSSLPTGTGLTYEQY
TRBV7-9 | TRBD1 | ASREAGTGAYGYT
TRBV7-9 | TRBD2 | ASSLRLAGGQETQY
TRBV27 | TRBD2 | ASSLYQRGSTDTQY
TRBV2 | - | ASRKGYNEQF
TRBV12-3/TRBV12-4 | - | ASSPQRAGAQY
TRBV6-5 | - | ASSRDGLDSYEQY
TRBV6-5 | - | ASSYSRGTEAF
TRBV12-3/TRBV12-4 | - | ASSFQGLQPQH
TRBV7-9 | - | ASSSDKRDPF
TRBV6-5 | TRBD1 | ASSYIQGASNEQF
TRBV12-3/TRBV12-4 | - | ASSLGGPQPQH
TRBV7-2 | TRBD1 | ASSKDRLKQY
TRBV5-1 | - | ASSLGVFNQPQH
TRBV7-8 | TRBD1 | ASSIGTGNEKLF
TRBV12-3/TRBV12-4 | - | ASSLTVDHEQF
TRBV9 | - | ASSVQGRPRDEQF
TRBV14 | - | ASSPGLLETQY
TRBV7-6 | - | ASSRRGAPQETQY
TRBV7-8 | - | ASSLTGSQETQY
TRBV5-4 | TRBD1 | ASSAPTGLTGELF
TRBV24-1 | TRBD1 | ATSDLQLTGGADTQY
TRBV19 | - | ASSIGQGADTQY
TRBV19 | - | ASSIQGNTGELF
TRBV11-2 | - | ASSLGFANTGELF
TRBV2 | - | ASSEARGLRAEAF
TRBV6-1 | - | ASSEAYRVYSYEQY
TRBV6-1 | - | ASSESRAGRPQH
TRBV19 | - | ASSIGGITNEKLF
TRBV19 | - | ASSIAVNTEAF
TRBV11-2 | - | ASSFYQQETQY
TRBV6-5 | TRBD1 | ASRDRGPNQPQH
TRBV28 | TRBD1 | ASSSGTGKTEAF
TRBV6-1 | - | ASRQGVGKLF
TRBV4-2 | - | ASSQERVDYGYT
TRBV11-3 | TRBD2 | ASSSHGGETGELF
TRBV6-1 | - | ASSESPGVNGYT
TRBV7-6 | - | ASSRGANTGELF
TRBV2 | - | ASRRDPDTQY
TRBV6-6 | - | ASSYRLWRDQPQH